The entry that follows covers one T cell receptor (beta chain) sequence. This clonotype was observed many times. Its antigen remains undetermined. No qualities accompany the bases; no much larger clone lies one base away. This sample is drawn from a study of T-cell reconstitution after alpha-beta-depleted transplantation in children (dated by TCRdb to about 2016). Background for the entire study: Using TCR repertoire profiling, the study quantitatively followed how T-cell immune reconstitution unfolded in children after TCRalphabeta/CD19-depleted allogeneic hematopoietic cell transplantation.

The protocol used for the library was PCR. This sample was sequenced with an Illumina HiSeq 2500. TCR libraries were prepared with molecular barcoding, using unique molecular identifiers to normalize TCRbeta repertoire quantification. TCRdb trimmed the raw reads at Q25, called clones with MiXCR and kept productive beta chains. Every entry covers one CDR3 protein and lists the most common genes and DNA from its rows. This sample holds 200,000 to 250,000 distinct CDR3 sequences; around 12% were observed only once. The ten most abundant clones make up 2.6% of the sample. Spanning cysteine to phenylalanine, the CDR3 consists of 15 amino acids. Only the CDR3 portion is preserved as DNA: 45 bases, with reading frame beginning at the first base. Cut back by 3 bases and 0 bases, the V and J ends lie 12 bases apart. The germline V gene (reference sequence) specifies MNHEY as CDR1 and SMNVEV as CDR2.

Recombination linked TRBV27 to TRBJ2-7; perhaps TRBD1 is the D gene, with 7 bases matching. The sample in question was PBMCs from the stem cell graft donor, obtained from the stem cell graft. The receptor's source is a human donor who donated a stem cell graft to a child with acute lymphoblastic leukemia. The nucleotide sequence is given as TGTGCCAGCAGTTTCCATCAGGGGGGCTCCTACGAGCAGTACTTC. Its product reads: CASSFHQGGSYEQYF.